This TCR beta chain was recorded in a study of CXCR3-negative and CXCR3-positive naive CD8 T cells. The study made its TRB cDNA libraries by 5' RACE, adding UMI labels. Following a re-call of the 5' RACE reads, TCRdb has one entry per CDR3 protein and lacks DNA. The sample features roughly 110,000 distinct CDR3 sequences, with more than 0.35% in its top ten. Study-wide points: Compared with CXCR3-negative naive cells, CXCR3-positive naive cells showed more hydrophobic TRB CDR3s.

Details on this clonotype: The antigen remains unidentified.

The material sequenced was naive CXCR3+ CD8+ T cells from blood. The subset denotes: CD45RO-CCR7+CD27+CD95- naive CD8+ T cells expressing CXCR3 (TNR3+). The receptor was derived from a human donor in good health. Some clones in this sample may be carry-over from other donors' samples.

CDR3 in amino acids: CAGRGDNEKLFF. J is TRBJ1-4 and V is TRBV19; the D gene TCRdb calls, TRBD1, cannot be checked with no DNA. Germline V gives CDR1 LNHDA, CDR2 SQIVND (reference sequence). The CDR3 runs to 12 residues. Full variable domain (missing parts from reference TRBV19 and TRBJ1-4): DGGITQSPKYLFRKEGQNVTLSCEQNLNHDAMYWYRQDPGQGLRLIYYSQIVNDFQKGDIAEGYSVSREKKESFPLTVTSAQKNPTAFYLCAGRGDNEKLFFGSGTQLSVL.